This T cell receptor (beta chain) was found in a study of blood T cells in healthy people across ages. About the study: Template switching retrieved approximately one barcoded beta molecule for each two T cells.

With each sample, at least 5 micrograms of total RNA were extracted. With a J-beta primer mix and a sample-barcoded 5' primer, a second PCR ran roughly 7 to 11 cycles. TCRdb redid the calling of the 5' RACE reads with MiXCR, one entry per CDR3 protein. The top ten clones hold around 12% of a sample with 850,000 to 1,100,000 distinct CDR3 sequences, more than 30% of them seen once. Study conclusions and caveats: Naive and antigen-experienced cells could not be conclusively compared, given unsorted PBMCs.

This clonotype was counted at least ten times. As yet, its antigen is unknown. The sample taken for sequencing was blood. The source is a man between 18 and 35 years old in good health.

The DNA of the CDR3 is TGTGCCAGCAAAAAGGGTAGCGGGGTAGCAGATACGCAGTATTTT. It translates to CASKKGSGVADTQYF. V usage is TRBV9 and J usage is TRBJ2-3, with 8 bases that match TRBD2. This CDR3 is 15 amino acids long. Losses at the gene ends were 6 bases for V and 4 bases for J; bases not matched to a gene: 10. Per germline, CDR1 SGDLS and CDR2 YYNGEE.